One and the same sample provided the 16 T cell receptor beta chains below, sequenced in a study of human T cells and chemical hapten exposure. Treatment defined: therapeutic diphenylcyclopropenone sensitization with weekly scalp DPC. In the library, unique molecular identifiers were attached to individual cDNA molecules. TCRdb recomputed calls from the reads with MiXCR, one row per CDR3 protein. Among about 730 distinct CDR3 sequences, 55% to 70% were seen once, and the ten largest hold about 7.6%. The sample in question was whole blood, obtained before DPC sensitization or 2, 6, or about 24 weeks after (not recorded which). These receptor sequences come from an adult with alopecia areata. Some clones in this sample may be carry-over from other donors' samples. This table probably holds off-target reads from a library built for another chain.

The chain couples TRBV7-3 to TRBJ2-1; TRBD1 aligns across 8 bases. The CDR3 consists of 15 residues. V dropped 4 bases and J dropped 7; count of bases not matched to a gene: 9. Per the germline V gene, CDR1 is SGHTA and CDR2 is FQGTGA. CDR3 DNA: TGTGCCAGCAGCTCCGGACAGGGCACTGAGAATGAGCAGTTCTTC. Translated: CASSSGQGTENEQFF.

This chain joins TRBV3-1 and TRBJ2-7; tentatively, D is TRBD1 (6 bases). CDR1 LGHDT and CDR2 YNNKEL come from the germline V gene (reference sequence). Trimming pared 4 bases from V and 2 bases from J, leaving 12 bases between. CDR3 length: 14 residues. The CDR3 DNA reads TGTGCCAGCAGCCCAAGGACAGCAACCTACGAGCAGTACTTC. Its protein is CASSPRTATYEQYF.

This clonotype turned up a few times. The chain couples TRBV27 to TRBJ2-1; no clear D. This CDR3 has 11 amino acids. Trimming took 8 bases from V and 9 from J, leaving 11 bases between them. In germline, CDR1 is MNHEY, CDR2 SMNVEV (reference sequence). In DNA form, the CDR3 reads TGTGCCAGCTCCTCTCCGGTTGAGCAGTTCTTC. Amino acid sequence: CASSSPVEQFF.

This clonotype turned up a few times. The rearrangement uses TRBV7-3 and TRBJ2-7, with D unresolved. V was cut by 1 base and J by 6 bases, with 10 bases left in between. Germline V CDR1 and CDR2: SGHTA, FQGTGA. The CDR3 is made up of 13 amino acids. CDR3 region: CASSLKPPGEQYF. In DNA, the CDR3 is TGTGCCAGCAGCTTAAAACCCCCGGGCGAGCAGTACTTC.

The genes are TRBV5-1 and TRBJ2-1; 11 nucleotides line up with TRBD2. The CDR3 covers 16 residues. CDR1 is SGHRS, CDR2 YFSETQ, per germline. With V trimmed by 4 bases and J by 7 bases, 10 bases remained unmatched. CDR3 nucleotides: TGCGCCAGCAGCCCTCCCCTAGCGGGAGGAGGGAATGAGCAGTTCTTC. Protein product: CASSPPLAGGGNEQFF.

The rearrangement uses TRBV5-4 and TRBJ2-3; no clear D gene. V was clipped by 2 bases and J by 1 base, with 8 bases between them. Germline V gene lookup returns CDR1 SGHNT and CDR2 YYREEE (reference sequence). There are 14 residues in the CDR3. The CDR3: CASSFQERTDTQYF. The CDR3 DNA reads as TGTGCCAGCAGCTTCCAGGAACGCACAGATACGCAGTATTTT.

The chain has TRBV4-3 and TRBJ2-3; 8 nucleotides align to TRBD2. The J segment lost 6 bases and the V segment lost 0 bases, leaving 5 bases of the junction unmatched. Germline V CDR1 and CDR2: LGHNA, YSLEER. CDR3 length equals 15 residues. The chain's CDR3 is CASSQDGVAGDTQYF. CDR3 nucleotides: TGCGCCAGCAGCCAAGATGGGGTAGCGGGGGATACGCAGTATTTT.

The chain couples TRBV28 to TRBJ2-3; D remains ambiguous. The V gene lost 5 bases and the J gene lost 5 bases, with 11 bases spanning the gap. Per the germline V gene, CDR1 is MDHEN and CDR2 is SYDVKM. The CDR3 sequence is 13 residues long. CDR3 nucleotides: TGTGCCAGCAGTCTTAATCTGGGAGATACGCAGTATTTT. This translates into CASSLNLGDTQYF.

This clonotype was seen a few times. CDR3 in amino acids: CASSPKGGLHTDEQFF. CDR3 nucleotides: TGCGCCAGCAGCCCAAAAGGGGGCCTCCATACGGATGAGCAGTTCTTC. V usage is TRBV4-3 and J usage is TRBJ2-1, with TRBD1 identical over 7 bases. CDR1 and CDR2 (germline): LGHNA, YSLEER. The trim removed 4 bases at V and 8 bases at J, leaving 14 bases unmatched. CDR3 length: 16 residues.

The rearrangement joins TRBV2 to TRBJ2-5; D may be TRBD1 (6 bases). This CDR3 comprises 14 residues. Germline-derived CDR1 and CDR2 are SNHLY and FYNNEI. The V and J ends lost 10 bases and 1 base respectively, with 16 bases between them. The CDR3 DNA sequence: TGTGCCAATGGGGGCAGGAGTATCCAAGAGACCCAGTACTTC. This gives the protein CANGGRSIQETQYF.

This sequence joins TRBV19 and TRBJ2-6; 10 positions agree with TRBD1. The CDR3 is 16 residues long. CDR1 and CDR2 from the germline V gene are LNHDA and SQIVND (reference sequence). V shed 6 bases and J 4 bases; nucleotides not matched to a gene: 6. CDR3 DNA: TGTGCCAGTAGGACAGGGGGCGTTCCCGGGGCCAACGTCCTGACTTTC. Protein product: CASRTGGVPGANVLTF.

The V and J genes are TRBV20-1 and TRBJ2-5, with 7 bases aligning to TRBD1. V trimming: 0 bases; J trimming: 2 bases; junction bases outside the gene matches: 6. Germline CDR1 and CDR2: DFQATT and SNEGSKA (reference sequence). The CDR3 length is 15 residues. The CDR3 is CSARDPWTGQETQYF. CDR3 nucleotides: TGCAGTGCTAGAGATCCCTGGACAGGACAAGAGACCCAGTACTTC.

The chain combines TRBV29-1 with TRBJ2-7; maybe TRBD2 (7 bases). The CDR3 consists of 11 residues. Germline CDR1 SQVTM, CDR2 ANQGSEA. Trimming took 4 bases from V and 6 from J, leaving 10 bases between them. The DNA of the CDR3 is TGCAGCGTTGCGGGGGGCGGCGAGCAGTACTTC. Its translation is CSVAGGGEQYF.

The chain couples TRBV6-1 to TRBJ2-5; D gene unclear. Trimming cost V 6 bases and J 1 base, with 12 bases left between them. The CDR3 runs to 14 residues. Germline CDR1 is MNHNS and CDR2 is SASEGT. The CDR3 here is CASRFTRVQETQYF. DNA for the CDR3: TGTGCCAGCAGGTTTACACGGGTCCAAGAGACCCAGTACTTC.

This clonotype was counted a single time. This chain joins TRBV19 and TRBJ2-7; 9 bases fit TRBD1. Trimming took 5 bases from V and 2 from J; bases not matched to a gene: 4. The CDR3 is 14 residues long. Germline V CDR1 and CDR2: LNHDA, SQIVND (reference sequence). The CDR3: CASSWGTGTYEQYF. CDR3 nucleotide sequence: TGTGCCAGTAGTTGGGGGACAGGGACCTACGAGCAGTACTTC.

Comments on this clonotype: One end of the junction does not line up with germline, which may come from a read error. The rearrangement links TRBV6-2 or TRBV6-3 to TRBJ2-7; the D is unclear. The CDR3 sequence is 10 residues long. CDR1 and CDR2 from the germline V gene are MNHEY and SVGEGT. The CDR3 DNA sequence: TGTGCCAGCAGATACTACGAGCAGTACTTC. It translates to CASRYYEQYF.